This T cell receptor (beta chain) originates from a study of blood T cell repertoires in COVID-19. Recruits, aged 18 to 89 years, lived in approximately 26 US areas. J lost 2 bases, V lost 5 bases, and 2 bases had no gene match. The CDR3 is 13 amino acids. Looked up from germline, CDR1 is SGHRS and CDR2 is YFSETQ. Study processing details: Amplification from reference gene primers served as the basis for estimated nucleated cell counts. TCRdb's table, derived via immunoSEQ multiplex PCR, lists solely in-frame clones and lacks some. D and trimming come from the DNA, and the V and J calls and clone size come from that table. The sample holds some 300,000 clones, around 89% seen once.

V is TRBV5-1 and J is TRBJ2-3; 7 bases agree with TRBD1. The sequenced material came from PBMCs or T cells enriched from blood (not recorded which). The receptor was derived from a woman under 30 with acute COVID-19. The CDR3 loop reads CASRGQITDTQYF. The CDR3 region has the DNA TGCGCCAGCAGGGGACAGATCACAGATACGCAGTATTTT.